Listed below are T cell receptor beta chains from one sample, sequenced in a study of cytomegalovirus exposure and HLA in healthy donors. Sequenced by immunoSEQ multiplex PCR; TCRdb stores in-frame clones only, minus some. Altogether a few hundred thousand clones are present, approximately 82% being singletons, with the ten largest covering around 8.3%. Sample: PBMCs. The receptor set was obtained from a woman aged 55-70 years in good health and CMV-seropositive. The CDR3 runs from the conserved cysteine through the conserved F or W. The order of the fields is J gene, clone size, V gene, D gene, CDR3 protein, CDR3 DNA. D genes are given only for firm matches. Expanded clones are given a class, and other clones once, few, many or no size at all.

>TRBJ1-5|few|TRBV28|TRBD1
CASGTGGSGGNQPQHF
TGTGCCAGCGGGACAGGGGGCTCCGGGGGCAATCAGCCCCAGCATTTT
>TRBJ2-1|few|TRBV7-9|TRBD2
CASSKGGLAGDREQFF
TGTGCCAGCAGCAAAGGCGGACTAGCGGGAGATCGTGAGCAGTTCTTC
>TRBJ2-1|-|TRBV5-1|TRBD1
CASSFQGESYNEQFF
TGCGCCAGCAGCTTTCAGGGGGAATCCTACAATGAGCAGTTCTTC
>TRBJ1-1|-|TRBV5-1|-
CASSLPGDTEAFF
TGCGCCAGCAGCCTCCCGGGGGACACTGAAGCTTTCTTT
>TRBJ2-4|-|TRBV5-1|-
CASSLYERVGTKNIQYF
TGCGCCAGCAGCTTGTACGAGAGGGTTGGAACCAAAAACATTCAGTACTTC
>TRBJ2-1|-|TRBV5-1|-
CASSLGAGNEQFF
TGCGCCAGCAGCTTGGGGGCGGGGAATGAGCAGTTCTTC
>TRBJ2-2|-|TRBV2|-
CASAMTGELFF
TGTGCCAGCGCGATGACCGGGGAGCTGTTTTTT
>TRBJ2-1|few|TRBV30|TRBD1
CAWDRGGYNEQFF
TGTGCCTGGGACAGGGGTGGCTACAATGAGCAGTTCTTC
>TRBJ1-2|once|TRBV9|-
CASSTQGNYGYTF
TGTGCCAGCAGCACCCAGGGGAACTATGGCTACACCTTC
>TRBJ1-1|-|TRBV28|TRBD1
CASSLGGQGFEAFF
TGTGCCAGCAGTTTAGGGGGACAGGGCTTTGAAGCTTTCTTT
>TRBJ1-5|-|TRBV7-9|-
CASSLQGSSNQPQHF
TGTGCCAGCAGCTTGCAGGGTAGCAGCAATCAGCCCCAGCATTTT
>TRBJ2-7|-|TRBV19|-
CASGPPRSYEQYF
TGTGCCAGTGGTCCCCCCAGAAGCTACGAGCAGTACTTC
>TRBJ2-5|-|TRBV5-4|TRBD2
CASSWTSGSQETQYF
TGTGCCAGCAGCTGGACTAGCGGTTCGCAAGAGACCCAGTACTTC
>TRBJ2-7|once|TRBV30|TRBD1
CAWRIRDRGREQYF
TGTGCCTGGAGAATCCGGGACAGGGGACGCGAGCAGTACTTC
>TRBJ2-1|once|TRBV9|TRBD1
CASSVTGAWGNEQFF
TGTGCCAGCAGCGTAACAGGGGCCTGGGGCAATGAGCAGTTCTTC
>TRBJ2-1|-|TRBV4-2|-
CASSQVSIHEQFF
TGTGCCAGCAGCCAAGTTAGCATCCATGAGCAGTTCTTC
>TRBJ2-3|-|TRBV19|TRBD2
CASSTTGGPTDTQYF
TGTGCCAGTAGTACTACGGGAGGGCCGACAGATACGCAGTATTTT
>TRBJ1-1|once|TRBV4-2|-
CASSQDRWWNTEAFF
TGTGCCAGCAGCCAAGATCGGTGGTGGAACACTGAAGCTTTCTTT
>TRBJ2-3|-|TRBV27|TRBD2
CASSWTGGFLAGSTDTQYF
TGTGCCAGCAGTTGGACAGGAGGCTTCCTAGCGGGATCAACTGATACGCAGTATTTT
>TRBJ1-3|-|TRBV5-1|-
CASSYTPASSGNTIYF
TGCGCCAGCAGCTACACCCCCGCCAGCTCTGGAAACACCATATATTTT
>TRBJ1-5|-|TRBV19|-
CASSPGIIRQPQHF
TGTGCCAGTAGTCCAGGGATCATTCGACAGCCCCAGCATTTT
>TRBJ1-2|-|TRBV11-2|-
CASSLDRGHFYGYTF
TGTGCCAGCAGCTTAGATAGAGGACACTTCTATGGCTACACCTTC
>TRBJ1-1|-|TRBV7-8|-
CASSLGGFRTEAFF
TGTGCCAGCAGCTTAGGAGGGTTTAGGACTGAAGCTTTCTTT
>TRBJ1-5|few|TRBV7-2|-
CASSLSSPASNQPQHF
TGTGCCAGCAGCTTAAGTTCCCCAGCGAGCAATCAGCCCCAGCATTTT
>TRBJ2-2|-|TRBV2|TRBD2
CASSGSGSNTGELFF
TGTGCCAGCAGCGGTAGCGGGTCGAACACCGGGGAGCTGTTTTTT
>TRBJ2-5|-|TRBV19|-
CASSIAATSPHETQYF
TGTGCCAGTAGTATAGCAGCGACTAGTCCCCACGAGACCCAGTACTTC
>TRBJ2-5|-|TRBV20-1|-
CSARVDWDQYF
TGCAGTGCTAGAGTGGACTGGGACCAGTACTTC
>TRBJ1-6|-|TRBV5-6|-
CASSQPRANSPLHF
TGTGCCAGCAGCCAACCCAGGGCAAATTCACCCCTCCACTTT
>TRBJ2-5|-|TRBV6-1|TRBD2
CARNSGGETQYF
TGTGCCAGAAATTCGGGGGGAGAGACCCAGTACTTC
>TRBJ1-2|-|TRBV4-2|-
CASSQAGGGSRYGYTF
TGTGCCAGCAGCCAAGCGGGCGGAGGGTCCCGATATGGCTACACCTTC
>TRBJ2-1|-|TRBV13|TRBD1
CASSVGTGRYEQFF
TGTGCCAGCAGTGTCGGGACAGGGCGTTATGAGCAGTTCTTC
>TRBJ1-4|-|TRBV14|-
CASSTRGLRANEKLFF
TGTGCCAGCAGCACCAGGGGTCTCCGGGCTAATGAAAAACTGTTTTTT
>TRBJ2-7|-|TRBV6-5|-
CASSYADWYEQYF
TGTGCCAGCAGTTACGCGGACTGGTACGAGCAGTACTTC